The 26 T cell receptor beta chains given below trace back to one sample, sequenced in a study of OX40 agonist ivuxolimab in advanced cancers. Sequencing was performed with immunoSEQ multiplex PCR; in TCRdb, only in-frame clones are kept and a portion is missing. The table lists tens of thousands of clones, 75% to 85% of them singletons. The sequencing here drew on CD4+ or CD8+ T cells sorted from blood, taken in a trial of the OX40 agonist ivuxolimab. The receptors derive from an adult with an advanced solid tumor such as melanoma, head and neck, liver or kidney cancer.

This chain links TRBV6-6 with TRBJ1-2; no firm D call. The germline gives CDR1 MNHNY, CDR2 SVGAGI (reference sequence). V gave up 2 bases and J gave up 3 bases, with 16 bases separating them. The CDR3 length is 16 residues. The CDR3, as DNA: TGTGCCAGCAGTTACGCGATGGCGACGGATTACTATGGCTACACCTTC. Its protein is CASSYAMATDYYGYTF.

On this clone itself: A read error may account for a junction end that differs from germline. This sequence joins TRBV10-3 and TRBJ2-5; 7 positions agree with TRBD2. The J call is in doubt because the DNA end fits TRBJ2-7 better. The CDR3 has 16 residues. Germline V gene sequence: CDR1 ENHRY, CDR2 SYGVKD. As DNA, the CDR3 is TGTGCCATCAGTGAGTCGGGAGGGAGGGCCTCCGACGAGCAGTACTTC. This sequence encodes CAISESGGRASDEQYF.

The chain recombines TRBV15 with TRBJ2-6; D gene unclear. The V end was cut by 0 bases, the J end by 4 bases, with 10 bases between. This CDR3 is built from 16 residues. Germline CDR1 LNHNV, CDR2 YYDKDF (reference sequence). CDR3 loop: CATSRDGVGGANVLTF. CDR3 coding DNA: TGTGCCACCAGCAGAGATGGTGTCGGCGGGGCCAACGTCCTGACTTTC.

This clone was counted once. The chain recombines TRBV6-5 with TRBJ2-1; D possibly corresponds to TRBD1 (5 bases). The V and J ends lost 9 bases and 5 bases respectively, with 14 bases between them. Germline V gives CDR1 MNHEY, CDR2 SVGAGI. The CDR3 totals 13 residues. The CDR3 loop reads CASRQPVNNEQFF. The CDR3 DNA reads as TGTGCCAGTCGACAGCCGGTAAACAATGAGCAGTTCTTC.

The chain combines TRBV7-3 with TRBJ1-4; D gene ambiguous. Per germline, CDR1 SGHTA and CDR2 FQGTGA. The length of the CDR3 is 13 residues. Trimming pared 1 base from V and 3 bases from J, leaving 3 bases between. In DNA form, the CDR3 reads TGTGCCAGCAGCTTAATCCCTAATGAAAAACTGTTTTTT. This sequence encodes CASSLIPNEKLFF.

The chain uses TRBV5-4 and TRBJ1-6; no reliable D call. V shed 0 bases and J shed 9 bases, with 7 bases lying between them. This CDR3 has 13 amino acids. Germline V gives CDR1 SGHNT, CDR2 YYREEE (reference sequence). The CDR3 region has the DNA TGTGCCAGCAGCTTGGTAGCCCTTTCACCCCTCCACTTT. This encodes CASSLVALSPLHF. Full variable domain (outside the CDR3, taken from reference TRBV5-4 and TRBJ1-6): ETGVTQSPTHLIKTRGQQVTLRCSSQSGHNTVSWYQQALGQGPQFIFQYYREEENGRGNFPPRFSGLQFPNYSSELNVNALELDDSALYLCASSLVALSPLHFGNGTRLTVT.

This chain uses TRBV10-3 with TRBJ2-2; 9 nucleotides line up with TRBD2. The germline V gene has CDR1 ENHRY and CDR2 SYGVKD. The junction had 7 bases not matched to a gene; V was cut back by 2 bases and J by 6 bases. The CDR3 loop spans 16 amino acids. The DNA of the CDR3 is TGTGCCATCAGTGAGGGAGGGGGACTAGCAGCCGGGGAGCTGTTTTTT. Its protein is CAISEGGGLAAGELFF.

The chain is built from TRBV5-1 and TRBJ2-3; D call uncertain. Germline CDR1 SGHRS, CDR2 YFSETQ. Trimming removed 0 bases from V and 0 bases from J, with 17 bases in between. The CDR3 covers 18 residues. CDR3 residues: CASSLDLGSIPSTDTQYF. The CDR3 region has the DNA TGCGCCAGCAGCTTGGACCTTGGAAGCATACCTAGCACAGATACGCAGTATTTT.

The chain is built from TRBV6-5 and TRBJ2-7; the D gene could be TRBD1 or TRBD2 (5 bases each). The germline gives CDR1 MNHEY, CDR2 SVGAGI. The CDR3 loop spans 13 amino acids. V was shortened by 6 bases and J by 7 bases, with 16 bases between the two germline ends. CDR3 residues: CASRVGTSAEQYF. The CDR3 DNA follows: TGTGCCAGCAGGGTCGGGACCTCGGCTGAGCAGTACTTC.

The CDR3 bases are TGTGCCACCAGCAGAGATCTCGAGACCCAGTACTTC. As protein: CATSRDLETQYF. The genes are TRBV15 and TRBJ2-5; no definite D call. The CDR3 extends over 12 amino acids. Per the germline V gene, CDR1 is LNHNV and CDR2 is YYDKDF (reference sequence). Trimming stripped 0 bases from V and 5 bases from J, with 4 bases between.

V and J are TRBV9 and TRBJ2-1; TRBD1 aligns across 12 bases. The V segment lost 4 bases and the J segment 8 bases; nucleotides outside the gene matches: 16. Germline loops: CDR1 SGDLS, CDR2 YYNGEE. The CDR3 runs 18 residues. In DNA form, the CDR3 reads TGTGCCAGCAGCACACAACCAAGGGGACAGGGGGCGTTTCATGAGCAGTTCTTC. Protein: CASSTQPRGQGAFHEQFF.

The V gene is TRBV19, the J gene TRBJ1-4; possibly TRBD1 for D (5 bases). This CDR3 is 15 amino acids long. V was trimmed by 3 bases and J by 4 bases, leaving 12 bases between them. Germline V CDR1 and CDR2: LNHDA, SQIVND (reference sequence). CDR3 loop: CASSIGAGFNEKLFF. The CDR3 DNA is TGTGCCAGTAGTATCGGGGCAGGGTTTAATGAAAAACTGTTTTTT.

V is TRBV5-6 and J is TRBJ2-3; 8 bases are shared with TRBD2. CDR1 and CDR2 from the germline V gene are SGHDT and YYEEEE. With V trimmed by 4 bases and J by 1 base, 8 bases remained unmatched. The CDR3 is 16 residues long. The chain's CDR3 is CASSLIFSGGTDTQYF. CDR3 DNA sequence: TGTGCCAGCAGCCTAATCTTTAGCGGGGGCACAGATACGCAGTATTTT.

The genes are TRBV18 and TRBJ2-1; 8 bases line up with TRBD1. This CDR3 contains 14 residues. CDR1 and CDR2 from the germline V gene are KGHSH and LQKENI. V gave up 6 bases and J gave up 10 bases; unmatched junction bases: 11. CDR3 sequence: CASSPGQGMAEQFF. The CDR3 DNA reads TGTGCCAGCTCCCCAGGACAGGGAATGGCGGAGCAGTTCTTC.

This clone was found a few times. The chain links TRBV29-1 to TRBJ1-1; TRBD1 matches 8 bases. Germline V gene sequence: CDR1 SQVTM, CDR2 ANQGSEA. J was trimmed by 6 bases and V by 7 bases; bases with no gene match: 7. CDR3 size: 12 residues. The CDR3 DNA follows: TGCAGCGGACAGGGGAGGGTGGCTGAAGCTTTCTTT. Translation: CSGQGRVAEAFF.

The chain links TRBV5-1 to TRBJ2-3, with D possibly being TRBD1 (5 bases). V gave up 4 bases and J gave up 3 bases, with 9 bases separating them. The CDR3 spans 13 residues. Germline loops: CDR1 SGHRS, CDR2 YFSETQ. The CDR3 loop is CASSRTWTDTQYF. DNA of the CDR3: TGCGCCAGCAGCCGGACATGGACAGATACGCAGTATTTT.

The chain joins TRBV5-4 to TRBJ2-7, with TRBD1 identical over 8 bases. The CDR3 length is 14 residues. Looked up from germline, CDR1 is SGHNT and CDR2 is YYREEE (reference sequence). V was pared by 2 bases and J by 3 bases, with 4 bases of the junction left unmatched. CDR3 loop: CASSLGQGLYEQYF. In DNA, the CDR3 is TGTGCCAGCAGCTTAGGACAGGGTCTCTACGAGCAGTACTTC.

CDR3 loop: CASSSRDSSYEQYF. CDR3 nucleotides: TGTGCCAGCAGTTCCCGGGACAGCTCCTACGAGCAGTACTTC. The rearrangement links TRBV6-5 to TRBJ2-5, with 7 bases lining up with TRBD1. The DNA end is a closer match to TRBJ2-7, so the J assignment may be wrong. The CDR3 loop spans 14 amino acids. In germline, CDR1 is MNHEY, CDR2 SVGAGI.

The chain employs TRBV10-2 and TRBJ2-5, with a weak D call TRBD2 (6 bases). The CDR3 is made up of 16 amino acids. In germline, CDR1 is WSHSY, CDR2 SAAADI. V lost 5 bases and J 5 bases, leaving 21 bases between the germline ends. The CDR3 here is CASSRDGTGVWETQYF. CDR3 DNA: TGCGCCAGCAGTAGGGACGGGACTGGGGTATGGGAGACCCAGTACTTC.

The chain joins TRBV6-5 to TRBJ2-1, with 8 bases identical to TRBD1. The CDR3 spans 14 residues. Trimming removed 5 bases from V and 9 bases from J; junction bases left unmatched: 9. From germline, CDR1 is MNHEY and CDR2 SVGAGI. CDR3 DNA sequence: TGTGCCAGCAGTACCCGGACAGGGAGCGGTGAGCAGTTCTTC. This sequence encodes CASSTRTGSGEQFF.

The chain carries TRBV30 and TRBJ2-1; D remains ambiguous. The CDR3 is 12 amino acids. Germline-derived CDR1 and CDR2 are GTSNPN and SVGIG (reference sequence). The V and J ends lost 0 bases and 9 bases respectively, with 9 bases between them. For the CDR3, the DNA is TGTGCCTGGAGTGTAGGCGGCGGTGAGCAGTTCTTC. Amino acid sequence: CAWSVGGGEQFF.

The chain links TRBV7-9 to TRBJ1-4; a weak D match, TRBD1 (6 bases). Germline CDR1 SEHNR, CDR2 FQNEAQ (reference sequence). This CDR3 contains 15 residues. V dropped 1 base and J dropped 7 bases, with 13 bases sitting between them. CDR3 residues: CASSLGGLVGEKLFF. The CDR3 region has the DNA TGTGCCAGCAGCTTAGGGGGGCTGGTCGGTGAAAAACTGTTTTTT.

The V gene is TRBV27, the J gene TRBJ1-2; D is possibly TRBD1 (5 bases). Trimming pared 2 bases from V and 2 bases from J, leaving 9 bases between. This CDR3 is 14 amino acids long. In germline, CDR1 is MNHEY, CDR2 SMNVEV (reference sequence). Here the CDR3 reads CASSLDRSNYGYTF. The CDR3 DNA is TGTGCCAGCAGTTTAGACAGATCAAACTATGGCTACACCTTC.

The rearrangement links TRBV6-5 to TRBJ1-1; a weak D match, TRBD1 (5 bases). CDR3 length: 14 amino acids. Germline-derived CDR1 and CDR2 are MNHEY and SVGAGI. V shed 7 bases and J shed 1 base, with 13 bases lying between them. The DNA for the CDR3 is TGTGCCAGCACCTACGGACAACCGAACACTGAAGCTTTCTTT. Amino acids: CASTYGQPNTEAFF.

The J gene is TRBJ2-2, the V gene TRBV27; D not resolved. V lost 7 bases and J 2 bases, leaving 20 bases between the germline ends. The CDR3 has 17 residues. Germline assignment: CDR1 MNHEY and CDR2 SMNVEV (reference sequence). The CDR3 nucleotides read TGTGCCAGCAATCCCCACCGGTTCAGCACAAACACCGGGGAGCTGTTTTTT. Translating it yields CASNPHRFSTNTGELFF.

The V gene is TRBV7-3, the J gene TRBJ2-1; D may be TRBD2 (7 bases). CDR3 length: 18 residues. Per germline, CDR1 SGHTA and CDR2 FQGTGA. Trimming pared 5 bases from V and 0 bases from J, leaving 20 bases between. Here the CDR3 reads CASSPNGAGASSYNEQFF. The CDR3 DNA sequence: TGTGCCAGCAGCCCAAATGGGGCGGGGGCCAGCTCCTACAATGAGCAGTTCTTC.